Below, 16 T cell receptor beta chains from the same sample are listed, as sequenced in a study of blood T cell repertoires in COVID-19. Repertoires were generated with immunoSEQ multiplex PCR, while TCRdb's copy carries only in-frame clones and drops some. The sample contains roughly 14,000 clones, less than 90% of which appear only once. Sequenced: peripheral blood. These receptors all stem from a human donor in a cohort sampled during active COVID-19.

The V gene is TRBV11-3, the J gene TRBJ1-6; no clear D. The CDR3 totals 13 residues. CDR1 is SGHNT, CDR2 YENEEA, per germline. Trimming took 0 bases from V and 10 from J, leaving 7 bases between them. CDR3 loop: CASSLEEGSPLHF. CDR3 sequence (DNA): TGTGCCAGCAGCTTAGAGGAGGGATCACCCCTCCACTTT.

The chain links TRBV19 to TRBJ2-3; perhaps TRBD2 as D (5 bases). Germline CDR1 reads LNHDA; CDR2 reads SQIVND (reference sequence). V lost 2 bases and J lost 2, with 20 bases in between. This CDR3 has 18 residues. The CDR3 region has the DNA TGTGCCAGTAGTATATATTCGGAGGCGTTCATTTTCACAGATACGCAGTATTTT. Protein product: CASSIYSEAFIFTDTQYF.

The CDR3 DNA follows: TGTGCCAGCCAACGGGCTAGCGCGAGCGATGAGCAGTTCTTC. It codes for CASQRASASDEQFF. This chain connects TRBV2 to TRBJ2-1, with D possibly TRBD2 on 6 matching bases. Trimming shortened V by 8 bases and J by 8 bases, and 19 bases separated the two germline ends. The CDR3 has 14 amino acids. CDR1 and CDR2 from the germline V gene are SNHLY and FYNNEI.

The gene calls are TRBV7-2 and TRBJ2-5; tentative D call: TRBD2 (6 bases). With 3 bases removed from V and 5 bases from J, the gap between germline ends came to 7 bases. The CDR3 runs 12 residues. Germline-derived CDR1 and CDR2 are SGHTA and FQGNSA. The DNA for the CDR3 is TGTGCCAGCAGCTTGGGGAGGGAGACCCAGTACTTC. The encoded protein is CASSLGRETQYF.

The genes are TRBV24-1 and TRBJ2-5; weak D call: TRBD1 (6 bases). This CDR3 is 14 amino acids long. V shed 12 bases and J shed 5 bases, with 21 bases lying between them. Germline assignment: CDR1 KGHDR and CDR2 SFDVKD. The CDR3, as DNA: TGTGCCTCCGCGTCGGGACAAAAATGGGAGACCCAGTACTTC. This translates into CASASGQKWETQYF.

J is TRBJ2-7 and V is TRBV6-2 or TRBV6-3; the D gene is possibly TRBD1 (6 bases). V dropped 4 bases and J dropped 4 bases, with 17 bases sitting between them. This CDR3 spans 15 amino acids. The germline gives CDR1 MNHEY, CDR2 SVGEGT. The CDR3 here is CASSFPRDTQYEQYF. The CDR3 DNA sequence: TGTGCCAGCAGTTTCCCCCGGGACACCCAATACGAGCAGTACTTC.

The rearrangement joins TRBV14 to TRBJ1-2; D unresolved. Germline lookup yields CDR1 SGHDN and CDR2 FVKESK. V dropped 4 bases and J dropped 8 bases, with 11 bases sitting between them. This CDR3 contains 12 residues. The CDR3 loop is CASSLYSHGYTF. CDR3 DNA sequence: TGTGCCAGCAGCCTATACAGTCACGGCTACACCTTC. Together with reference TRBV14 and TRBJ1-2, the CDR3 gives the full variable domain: EAGVTQFPSHSVIEKGQTVTLRCDPISGHDNLYWYRRVMGKEIKFLLHFVKESKQDESGMPNNRFLAERTGGTYSTLKVQPAELEDSGVYFCASSLYSHGYTFGSGTRLTVV.

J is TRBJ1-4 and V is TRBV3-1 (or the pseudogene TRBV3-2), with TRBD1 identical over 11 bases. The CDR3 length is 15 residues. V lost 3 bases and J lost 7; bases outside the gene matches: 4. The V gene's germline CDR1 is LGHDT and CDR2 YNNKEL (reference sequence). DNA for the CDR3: TGTGCCAGCAGCCAGGGGACAGGGGGGGGTGAAAAACTGTTTTTT. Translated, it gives CASSQGTGGGEKLFF.

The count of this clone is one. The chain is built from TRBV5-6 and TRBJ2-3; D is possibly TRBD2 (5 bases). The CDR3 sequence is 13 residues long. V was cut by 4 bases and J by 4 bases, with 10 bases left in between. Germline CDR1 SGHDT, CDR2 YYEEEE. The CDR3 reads CASSPGSADTQYF. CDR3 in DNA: TGTGCCAGCAGCCCGGGATCGGCAGATACGCAGTATTTT.

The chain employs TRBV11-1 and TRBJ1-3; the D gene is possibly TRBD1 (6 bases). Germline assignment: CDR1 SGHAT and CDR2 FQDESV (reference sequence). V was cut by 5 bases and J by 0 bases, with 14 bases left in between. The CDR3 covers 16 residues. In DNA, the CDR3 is TGTGCCAGCAGCGTGGACAGTCCGGGCTCTGGAAACACCATATATTTT. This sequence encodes CASSVDSPGSGNTIYF.

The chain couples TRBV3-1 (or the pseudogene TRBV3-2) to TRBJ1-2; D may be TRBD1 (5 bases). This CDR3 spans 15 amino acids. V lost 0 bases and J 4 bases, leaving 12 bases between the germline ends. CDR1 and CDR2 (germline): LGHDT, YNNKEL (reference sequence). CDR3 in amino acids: CASSQDTTGSYGYTF. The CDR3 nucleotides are TGTGCCAGCAGCCAAGATACTACAGGCTCCTATGGCTACACCTTC.

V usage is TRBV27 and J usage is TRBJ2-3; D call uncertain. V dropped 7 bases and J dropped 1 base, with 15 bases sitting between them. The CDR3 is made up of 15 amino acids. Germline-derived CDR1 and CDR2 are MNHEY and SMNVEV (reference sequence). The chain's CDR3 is CASTLGYTRTDTQYF. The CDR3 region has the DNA TGTGCCAGCACCCTCGGGTATACTCGCACAGATACGCAGTATTTT.

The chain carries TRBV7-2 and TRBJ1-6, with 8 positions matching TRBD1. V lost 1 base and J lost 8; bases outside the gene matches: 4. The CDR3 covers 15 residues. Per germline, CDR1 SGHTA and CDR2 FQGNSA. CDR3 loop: CASSLVQGADSPLHF. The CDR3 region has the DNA TGTGCCAGCAGCTTAGTTCAGGGGGCTGATTCACCCCTCCACTTT.

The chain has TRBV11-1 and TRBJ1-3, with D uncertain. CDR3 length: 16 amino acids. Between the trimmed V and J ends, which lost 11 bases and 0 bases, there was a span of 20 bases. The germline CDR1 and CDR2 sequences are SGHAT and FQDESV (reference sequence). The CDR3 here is CAVSPGGSSSGNTIYF. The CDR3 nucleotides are TGTGCCGTATCCCCAGGCGGGAGCTCCTCTGGAAACACCATATATTTT.

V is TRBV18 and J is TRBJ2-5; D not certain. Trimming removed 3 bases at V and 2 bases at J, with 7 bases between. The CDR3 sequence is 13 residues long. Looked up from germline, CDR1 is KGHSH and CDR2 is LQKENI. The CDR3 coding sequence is TGTGCCAGCTCACCGGCAGTACAAGAGACCCAGTACTTC. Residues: CASSPAVQETQYF.

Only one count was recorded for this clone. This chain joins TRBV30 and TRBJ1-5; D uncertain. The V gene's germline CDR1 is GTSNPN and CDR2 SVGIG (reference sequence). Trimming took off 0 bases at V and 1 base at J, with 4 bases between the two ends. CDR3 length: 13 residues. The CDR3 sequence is CAWSVRSNQPQHF. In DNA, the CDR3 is TGTGCCTGGAGTGTACGGAGCAATCAGCCCCAGCATTTT.